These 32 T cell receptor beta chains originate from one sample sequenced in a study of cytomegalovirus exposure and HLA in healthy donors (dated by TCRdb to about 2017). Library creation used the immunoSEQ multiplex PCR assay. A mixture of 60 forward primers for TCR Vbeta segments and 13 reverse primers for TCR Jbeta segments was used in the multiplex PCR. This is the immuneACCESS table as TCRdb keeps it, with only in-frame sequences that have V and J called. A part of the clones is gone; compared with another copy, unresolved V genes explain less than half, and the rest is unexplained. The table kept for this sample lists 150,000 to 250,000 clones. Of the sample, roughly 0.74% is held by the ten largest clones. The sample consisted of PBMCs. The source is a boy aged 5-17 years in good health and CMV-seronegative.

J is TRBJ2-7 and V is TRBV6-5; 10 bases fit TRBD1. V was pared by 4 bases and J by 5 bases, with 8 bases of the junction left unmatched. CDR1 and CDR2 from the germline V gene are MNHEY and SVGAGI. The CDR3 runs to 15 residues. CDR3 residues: CASSSTGTGENEQYF. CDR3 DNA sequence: TGTGCCAGCAGTTCAACCGGGACAGGGGAGAACGAGCAGTACTTC.

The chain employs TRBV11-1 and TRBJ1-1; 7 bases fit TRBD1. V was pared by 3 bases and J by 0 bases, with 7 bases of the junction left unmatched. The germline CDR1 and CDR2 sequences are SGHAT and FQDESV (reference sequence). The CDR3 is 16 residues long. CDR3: CASSFQGGLMNTEAFF. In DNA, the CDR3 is TGTGCCAGCAGCTTTCAGGGGGGATTAATGAACACTGAAGCTTTCTTT.

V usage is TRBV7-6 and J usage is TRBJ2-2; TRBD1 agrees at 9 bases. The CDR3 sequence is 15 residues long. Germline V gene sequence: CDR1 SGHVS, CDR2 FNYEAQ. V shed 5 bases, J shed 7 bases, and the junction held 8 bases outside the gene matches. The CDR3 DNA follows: TGTGCCAGCAGCACCAACAGGGGGCAAGGCGGGGAGCTGTTTTTT. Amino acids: CASSTNRGQGGELFF. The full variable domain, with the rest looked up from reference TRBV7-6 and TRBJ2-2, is GAGVSQSPRYKVTKRGQDVALRCDPISGHVSLYWYRQALGQGPEFLTYFNYEAQQDKSGLPNDRFSAERPEGSISTLTIQRTEQRDSAMYRCASSTNRGQGGELFFGEGSRLTVL.

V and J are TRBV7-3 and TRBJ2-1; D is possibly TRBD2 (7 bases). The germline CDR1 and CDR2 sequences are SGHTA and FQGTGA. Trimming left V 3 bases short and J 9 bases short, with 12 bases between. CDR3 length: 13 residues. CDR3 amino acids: CASSLGGLGEQFF. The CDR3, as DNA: TGTGCCAGCAGCTTGGGGGGGCTGGGTGAGCAGTTCTTC.

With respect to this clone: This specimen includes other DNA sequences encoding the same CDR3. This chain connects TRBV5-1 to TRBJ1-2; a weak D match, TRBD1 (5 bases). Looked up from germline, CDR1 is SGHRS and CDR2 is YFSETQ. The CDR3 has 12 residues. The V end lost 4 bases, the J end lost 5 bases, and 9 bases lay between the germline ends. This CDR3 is CASSQDSYGYTF. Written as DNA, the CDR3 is TGCGCCAGCAGCCAAGACAGTTATGGCTACACCTTC. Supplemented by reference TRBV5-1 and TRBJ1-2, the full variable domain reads KAGVTQTPRYLIKTRGQQVTLSCSPISGHRSVSWYQQTPGQGLQFLFEYFSETQRNKGNFPGRFSGRQFSNSRSEMNVSTLELGDSALYLCASSQDSYGYTFGSGTRLTVV.

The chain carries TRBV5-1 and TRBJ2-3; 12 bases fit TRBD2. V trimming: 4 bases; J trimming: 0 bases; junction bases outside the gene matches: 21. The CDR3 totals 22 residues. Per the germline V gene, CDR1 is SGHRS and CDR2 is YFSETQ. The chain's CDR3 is CASSRAPALLAGGLKSTDTQYF. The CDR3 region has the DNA TGCGCCAGCAGCCGAGCCCCGGCTCTGCTAGCGGGGGGGCTGAAGAGCACAGATACGCAGTATTTT.

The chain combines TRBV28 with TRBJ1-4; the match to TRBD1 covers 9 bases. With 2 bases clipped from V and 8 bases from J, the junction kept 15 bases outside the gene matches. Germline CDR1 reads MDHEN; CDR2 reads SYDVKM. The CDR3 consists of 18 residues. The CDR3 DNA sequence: TGTGCCAGCAGTTTAGTTGGGCCCGGGACAGGGAGGAAAGAAAAACTGTTTTTT. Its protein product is CASSLVGPGTGRKEKLFF.

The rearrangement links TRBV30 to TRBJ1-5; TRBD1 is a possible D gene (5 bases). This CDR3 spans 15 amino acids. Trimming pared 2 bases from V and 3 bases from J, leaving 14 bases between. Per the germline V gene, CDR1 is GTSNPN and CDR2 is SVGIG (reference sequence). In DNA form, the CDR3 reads TGTGCCTGGAGTACCCCAGGGATCCTCAATCAGCCCCAGCATTTT. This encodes CAWSTPGILNQPQHF. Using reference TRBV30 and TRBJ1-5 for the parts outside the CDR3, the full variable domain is SQTIHQWPATLVQPVGSPLSLECTVEGTSNPNLYWYRQAAGRGLQLLFYSVGIGQISSEVPQNLSASRPQDRQFILSSKKLLLSDSGFYLCAWSTPGILNQPQHFGDGTRLSIL.

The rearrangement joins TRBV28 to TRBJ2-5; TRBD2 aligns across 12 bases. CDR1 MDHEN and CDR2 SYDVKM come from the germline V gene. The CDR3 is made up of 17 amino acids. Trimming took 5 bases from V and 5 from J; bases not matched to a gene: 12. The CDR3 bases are TGTGCCAGCAGTCCCGCCCTGGCTAGCGGGGGGGCGGAGACCCAGTACTTC. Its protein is CASSPALASGGAETQYF.

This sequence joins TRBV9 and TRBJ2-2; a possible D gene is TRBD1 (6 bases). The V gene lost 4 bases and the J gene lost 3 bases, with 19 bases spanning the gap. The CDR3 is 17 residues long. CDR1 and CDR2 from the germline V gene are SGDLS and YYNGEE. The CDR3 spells CASSFSVGTPYTGELFF. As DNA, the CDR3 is TGTGCCAGCAGCTTTAGTGTAGGGACACCCTACACCGGGGAGCTGTTTTTT. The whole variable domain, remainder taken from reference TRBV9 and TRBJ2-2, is DSGVTQTPKHLITATGQRVTLRCSPRSGDLSVYWYQQSLDQGLQFLIQYYNGEERAKGNILERFSAQQFPDLHSELNLSSLELGDSALYFCASSFSVGTPYTGELFFGEGSRLTVL.

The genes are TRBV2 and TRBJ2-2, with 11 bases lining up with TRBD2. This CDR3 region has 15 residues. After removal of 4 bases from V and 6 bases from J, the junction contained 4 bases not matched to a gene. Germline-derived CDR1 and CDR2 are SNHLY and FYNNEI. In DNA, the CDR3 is TGTGCCAGCAGTGTTTTAGCGGGGGGGGCCGGGGAGCTGTTTTTT. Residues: CASSVLAGGAGELFF.

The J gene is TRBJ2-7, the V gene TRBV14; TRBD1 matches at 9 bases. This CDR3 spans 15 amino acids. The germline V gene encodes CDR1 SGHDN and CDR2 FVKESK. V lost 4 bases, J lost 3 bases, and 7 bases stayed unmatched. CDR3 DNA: TGTGCCAGCAGCCCCGGGACAGGGAGGTACTACGAGCAGTACTTC. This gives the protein CASSPGTGRYYEQYF.

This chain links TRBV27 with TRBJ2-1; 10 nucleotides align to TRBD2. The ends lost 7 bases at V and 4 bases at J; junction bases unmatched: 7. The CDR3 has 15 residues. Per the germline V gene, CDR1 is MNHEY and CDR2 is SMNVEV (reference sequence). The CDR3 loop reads CASTLAGGGYNEQFF. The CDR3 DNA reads TGTGCCAGCACCTTAGCGGGGGGAGGTTACAATGAGCAGTTCTTC.

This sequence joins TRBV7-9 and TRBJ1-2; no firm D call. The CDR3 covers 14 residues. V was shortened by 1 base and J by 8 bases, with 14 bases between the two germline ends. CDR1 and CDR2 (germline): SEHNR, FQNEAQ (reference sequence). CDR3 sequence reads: CASSLEDAAGGYTF. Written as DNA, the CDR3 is TGTGCCAGCAGCTTAGAGGACGCCGCGGGAGGCTACACCTTC. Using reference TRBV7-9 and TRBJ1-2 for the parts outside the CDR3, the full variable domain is DTGVSQNPRHKITKRGQNVTFRCDPISEHNRLYWYRQTLGQGPEFLTYFQNEAQLEKSRLLSDRFSAERPKGSFSTLEIQRTEQGDSAMYLCASSLEDAAGGYTFGSGTRLTVV.

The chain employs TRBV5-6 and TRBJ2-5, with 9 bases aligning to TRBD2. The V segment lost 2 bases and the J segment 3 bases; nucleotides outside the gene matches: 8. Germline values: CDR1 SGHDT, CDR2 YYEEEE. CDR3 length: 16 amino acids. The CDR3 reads CASSLSPAGGKETQYF. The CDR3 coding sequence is TGTGCCAGCAGCTTATCACCAGCGGGGGGAAAAGAGACCCAGTACTTC.

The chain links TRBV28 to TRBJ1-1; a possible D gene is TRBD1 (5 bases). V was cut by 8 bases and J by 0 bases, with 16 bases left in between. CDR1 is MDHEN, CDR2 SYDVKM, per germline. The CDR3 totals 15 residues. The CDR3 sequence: CASLGTWRVNTEAFF. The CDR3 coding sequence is TGTGCCAGCCTGGGGACCTGGAGGGTGAACACTGAAGCTTTCTTT.

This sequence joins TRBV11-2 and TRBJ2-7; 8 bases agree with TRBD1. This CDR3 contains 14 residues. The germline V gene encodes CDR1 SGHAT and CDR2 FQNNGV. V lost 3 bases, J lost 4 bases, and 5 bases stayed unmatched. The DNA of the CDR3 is TGTGCCAGCAGCTTTTCGACAGGGGAATACGAGCAGTACTTC. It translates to CASSFSTGEYEQYF. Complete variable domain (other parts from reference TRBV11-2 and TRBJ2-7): EAGVAQSPRYKIIEKRQSVAFWCNPISGHATLYWYQQILGQGPKLLIQFQNNGVVDDSQLPKDRFSAERLKGVDSTLKIQPAKLEDSAVYLCASSFSTGEYEQYFGPGTRLTVT.

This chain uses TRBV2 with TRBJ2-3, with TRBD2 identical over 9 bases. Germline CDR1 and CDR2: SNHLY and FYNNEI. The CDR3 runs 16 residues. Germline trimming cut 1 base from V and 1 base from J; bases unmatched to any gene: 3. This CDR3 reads CASSEGRTSGTDTQYF. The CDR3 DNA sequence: TGTGCCAGCAGTGAAGGACGGACTAGCGGCACAGATACGCAGTATTTT.

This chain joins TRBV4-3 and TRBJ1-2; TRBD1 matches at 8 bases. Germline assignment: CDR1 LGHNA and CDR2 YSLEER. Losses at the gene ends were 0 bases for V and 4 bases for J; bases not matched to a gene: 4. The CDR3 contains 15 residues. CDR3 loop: CASSQEIGTGYGYTF. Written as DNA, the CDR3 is TGCGCCAGCAGCCAAGAGATCGGGACAGGCTATGGCTACACCTTC.

The CDR3 coding sequence is TGTGCCTGGAGTCGGGACAGGGTCGGGTATGGCAATCAGCCCCAGCATTTT. The encoded protein is CAWSRDRVGYGNQPQHF. The chain is built from TRBV30 and TRBJ1-5; 9 nucleotides align to TRBD1. Per germline, CDR1 GTSNPN and CDR2 SVGIG (reference sequence). This CDR3 contains 17 residues. The trim removed 2 bases at V and 2 bases at J, leaving 10 bases unmatched.

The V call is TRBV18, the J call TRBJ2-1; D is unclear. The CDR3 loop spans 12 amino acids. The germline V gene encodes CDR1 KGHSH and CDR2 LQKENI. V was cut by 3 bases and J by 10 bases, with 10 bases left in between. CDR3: CASSPEYSEQFF. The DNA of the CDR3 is TGTGCCAGCTCACCCGAGTACAGCGAGCAGTTCTTC.

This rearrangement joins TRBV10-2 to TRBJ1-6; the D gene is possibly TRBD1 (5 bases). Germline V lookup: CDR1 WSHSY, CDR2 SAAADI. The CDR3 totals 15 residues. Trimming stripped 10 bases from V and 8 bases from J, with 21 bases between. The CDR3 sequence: CATVDLIWGDSPLHF. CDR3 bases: TGCGCCACAGTGGACCTAATTTGGGGGGATTCACCCCTCCACTTT.

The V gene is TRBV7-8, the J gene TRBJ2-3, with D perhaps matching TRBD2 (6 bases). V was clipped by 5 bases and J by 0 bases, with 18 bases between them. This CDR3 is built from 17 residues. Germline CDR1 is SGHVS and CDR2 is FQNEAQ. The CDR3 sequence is CASSHLPDGTSTDTQYF. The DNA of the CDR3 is TGTGCCAGCAGCCATCTCCCAGACGGGACTAGCACAGATACGCAGTATTTT.

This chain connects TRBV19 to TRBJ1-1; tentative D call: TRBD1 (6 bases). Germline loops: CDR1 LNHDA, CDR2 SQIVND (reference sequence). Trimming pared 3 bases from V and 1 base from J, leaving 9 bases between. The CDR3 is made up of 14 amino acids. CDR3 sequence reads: CASSISRGNTEAFF. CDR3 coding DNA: TGTGCCAGTAGTATTAGCAGGGGGAACACTGAAGCTTTCTTT.

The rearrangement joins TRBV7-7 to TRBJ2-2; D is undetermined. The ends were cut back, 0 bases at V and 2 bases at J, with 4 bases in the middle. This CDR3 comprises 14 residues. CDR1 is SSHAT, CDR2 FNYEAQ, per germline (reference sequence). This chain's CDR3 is CASSLATNTGELFF. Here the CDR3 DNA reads TGTGCCAGCAGCTTAGCGACTAACACCGGGGAGCTGTTTTTT.

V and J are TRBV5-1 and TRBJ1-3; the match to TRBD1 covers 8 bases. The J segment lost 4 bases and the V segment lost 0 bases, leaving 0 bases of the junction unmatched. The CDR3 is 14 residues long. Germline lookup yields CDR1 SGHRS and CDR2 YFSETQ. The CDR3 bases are TGCGCCAGCAGCTTGGGGACAGGGGGAAACACCATATATTTT. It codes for CASSLGTGGNTIYF.

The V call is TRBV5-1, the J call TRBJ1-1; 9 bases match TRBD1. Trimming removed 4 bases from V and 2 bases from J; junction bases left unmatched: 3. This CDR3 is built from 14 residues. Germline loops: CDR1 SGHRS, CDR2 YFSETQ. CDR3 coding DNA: TGCGCCAGCAGCAAGGGACAGGGCAACACTGAAGCTTTCTTT. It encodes CASSKGQGNTEAFF.

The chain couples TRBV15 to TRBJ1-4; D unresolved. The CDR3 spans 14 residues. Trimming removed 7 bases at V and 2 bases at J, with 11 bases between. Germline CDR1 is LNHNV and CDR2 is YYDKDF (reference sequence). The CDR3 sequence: CATNPSATNEKLFF. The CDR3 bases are TGTGCCACCAACCCCTCCGCGACTAATGAAAAACTGTTTTTT.

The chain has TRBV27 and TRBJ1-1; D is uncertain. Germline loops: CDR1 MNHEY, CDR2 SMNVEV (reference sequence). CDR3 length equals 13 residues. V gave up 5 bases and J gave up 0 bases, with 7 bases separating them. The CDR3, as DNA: TGTGCCAGCAGTCCCGGGTTGAACACTGAAGCTTTCTTT. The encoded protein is CASSPGLNTEAFF.

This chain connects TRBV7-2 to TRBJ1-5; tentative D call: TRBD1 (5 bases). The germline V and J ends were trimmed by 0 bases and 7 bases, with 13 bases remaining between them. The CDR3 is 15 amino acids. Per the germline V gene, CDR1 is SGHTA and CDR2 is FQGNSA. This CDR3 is CASSLANGAGQPQHF. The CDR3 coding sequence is TGTGCCAGCAGCTTAGCCAATGGGGCTGGGCAGCCCCAGCATTTT. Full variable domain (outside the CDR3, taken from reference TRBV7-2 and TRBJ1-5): GAGVSQSPSNKVTEKGKDVELRCDPISGHTALYWYRQSLGQGLEFLIYFQGNSAPDKSGLPSDRFSAERTGGSVSTLTIQRTQQEDSAVYLCASSLANGAGQPQHFGDGTRLSIL.

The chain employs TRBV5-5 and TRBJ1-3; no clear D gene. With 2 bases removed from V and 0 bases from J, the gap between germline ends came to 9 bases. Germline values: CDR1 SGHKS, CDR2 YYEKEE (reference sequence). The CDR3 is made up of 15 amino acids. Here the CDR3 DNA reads TGTGCCAGCAGCTTTGGGCCGGCCTCTGGAAACACCATATATTTT. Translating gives CASSFGPASGNTIYF.

The CDR3 spells CASSLGGPKSYGYTF. The DNA for the CDR3 is TGTGCCAGCAGCTTAGGGGGCCCGAAGAGCTATGGCTACACCTTC. J is TRBJ1-2 and V is TRBV7-2, with D possibly being TRBD1 (5 bases). The V gene lost 1 base and the J gene lost 4 bases, with 13 bases spanning the gap. The germline V gene has CDR1 SGHTA and CDR2 FQGNSA. CDR3 length: 15 residues.